This T cell receptor (beta chain) stems from a study of cytomegalovirus exposure and HLA in healthy donors. The germline V gene has CDR1 SEHNR and CDR2 FQNEAQ (reference sequence). Trimming removed 5 bases at V and 3 bases at J, with 20 bases between. The CDR3 is 17 residues long. Study-level findings and limits: Over 150 TCR beta chains were listed as cytomegalovirus-associated. Published work reported that the classifier diagnosed cytomegalovirus status with high specificity and sensitivity. In vitro experiments confirmed that a few CMV-associated chains were specific for CMV antigens.

In the case of this clone: Its cognate antigen is unknown.

The table came from immunoSEQ multiplex PCR; TCRdb's copy has only in-frame clones and leaves some out. The sample gives 240,000 or so clones, roughly 86% of which show up once; roughly 1.2% is in the top ten. The J gene is TRBJ1-5, the V gene TRBV7-9, with D perhaps matching TRBD1 (6 bases). Sequenced material: PBMCs. The clonotype was recovered from a woman between 25 and 40 years old in good health and CMV-seropositive. CDR3: CASSLPSSTGTNQPQHF. CDR3 nucleotides: TGTGCCAGCAGCCTCCCGTCTTCGACAGGAACCAATCAGCCCCAGCATTTT.